This T cell receptor beta chain was obtained from a study of shared clonotypes between healthy human individuals. The protocol was immunoSEQ multiplex PCR, while the TCRdb copy is restricted to in-frame clones and leaves out a portion. The table records 500,000 to 550,000 clones, approximately 95% of them present only once. In the CD4+ fraction, cells were divided into CD45RA+ naive and CD45RA-negative memory subsets. Sequenced input: naive CD4+ T cells sorted from blood. Noted subset: CD45RA+ positively selected. The sequence was obtained from a woman aged 30 to 39 in good health.

The CDR3: CASSELGTGNNSPLHF. CDR3 bases: TGTGCCAGCAGTGAATTAGGGACAGGGAATAATTCACCCCTCCACTTT. The chain recombines TRBV25-1 with TRBJ1-6, with 9 nucleotides matching TRBD1. This CDR3 region has 16 residues. J gave up 5 bases and V 1 base, and 3 bases lay outside the gene matches. CDR1 is MGHDK, CDR2 SYGVNS, per germline.